This T cell receptor beta chain was identified during a study of blood T cells in healthy people across ages. The study, taken as a whole, reports: TCR beta diversity tracked closely with naive T cell percentage.

This CDR3 has 12 residues. In germline, CDR1 is DFQATT, CDR2 SNEGSKA (reference sequence). V was trimmed by 6 bases and J by 1 base, leaving 8 bases between them. This clonotype was picked up a small number of times. Its cognate antigen is unknown. A J-beta primer mix and a sample-barcoded 5' primer were used in a second PCR of roughly 7 to 12 cycles. Using its own MiXCR run on the 5' RACE reads, TCRdb lists one record per CDR3 protein. This sample has around 1,500,000 distinct CDR3 sequences, with roughly 28% found just once. The sequenced material came from blood. This clonotype was sampled from a young woman in good health. V usage is TRBV20-1 and J usage is TRBJ2-3; D is ambiguous. The CDR3 sequence: CSAPPGTDTQYF. The DNA of the CDR3 is TGCAGTGCCCCCCCGGGCACAGATACGCAGTATTTT.